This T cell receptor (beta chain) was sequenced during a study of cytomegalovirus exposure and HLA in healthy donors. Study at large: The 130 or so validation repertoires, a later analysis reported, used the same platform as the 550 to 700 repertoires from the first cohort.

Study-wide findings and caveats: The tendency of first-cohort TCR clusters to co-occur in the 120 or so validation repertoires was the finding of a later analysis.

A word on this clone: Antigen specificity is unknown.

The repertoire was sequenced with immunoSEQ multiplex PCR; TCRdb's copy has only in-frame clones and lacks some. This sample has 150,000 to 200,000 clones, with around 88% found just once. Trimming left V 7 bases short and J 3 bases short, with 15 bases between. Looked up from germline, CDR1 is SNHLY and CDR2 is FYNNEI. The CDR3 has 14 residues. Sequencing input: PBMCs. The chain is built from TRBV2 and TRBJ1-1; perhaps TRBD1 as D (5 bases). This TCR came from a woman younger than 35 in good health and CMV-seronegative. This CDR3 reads CASTLSGLDTEAFF. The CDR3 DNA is TGTGCCAGCACTTTGTCAGGGCTCGACACTGAAGCTTTCTTT.